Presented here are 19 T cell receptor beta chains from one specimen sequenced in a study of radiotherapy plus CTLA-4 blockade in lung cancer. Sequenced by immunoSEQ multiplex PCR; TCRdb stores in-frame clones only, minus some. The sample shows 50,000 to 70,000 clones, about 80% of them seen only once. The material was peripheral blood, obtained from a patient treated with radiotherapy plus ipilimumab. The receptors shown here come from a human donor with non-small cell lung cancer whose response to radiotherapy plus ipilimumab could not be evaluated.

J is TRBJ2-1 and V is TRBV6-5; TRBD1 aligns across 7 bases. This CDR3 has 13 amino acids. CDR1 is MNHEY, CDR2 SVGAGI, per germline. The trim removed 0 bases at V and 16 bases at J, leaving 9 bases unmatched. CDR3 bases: TGTGCCAGCAGTTACTCGAGCCAGGGGGAGAGATTCTTC. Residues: CASSYSSQGERFF.

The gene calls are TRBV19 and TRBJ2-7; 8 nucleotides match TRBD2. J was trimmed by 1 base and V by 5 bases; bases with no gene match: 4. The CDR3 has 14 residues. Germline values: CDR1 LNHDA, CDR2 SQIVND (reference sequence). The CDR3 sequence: CASSASGLSYEQYF. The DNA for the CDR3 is TGTGCCAGTAGTGCTAGCGGGCTATCCTACGAGCAGTACTTC.

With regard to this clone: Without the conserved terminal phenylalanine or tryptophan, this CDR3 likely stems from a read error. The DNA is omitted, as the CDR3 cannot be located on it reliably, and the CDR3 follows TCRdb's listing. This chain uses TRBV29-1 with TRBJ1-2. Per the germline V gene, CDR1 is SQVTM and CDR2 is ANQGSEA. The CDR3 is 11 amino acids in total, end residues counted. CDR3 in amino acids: CSVTILSTAGS.

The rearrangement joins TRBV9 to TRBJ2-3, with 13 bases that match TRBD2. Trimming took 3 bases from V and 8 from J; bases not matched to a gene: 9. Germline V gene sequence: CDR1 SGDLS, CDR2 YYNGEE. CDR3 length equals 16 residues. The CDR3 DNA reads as TGTGCCAGCAGCGAGGGACTAGCGGGACCCCAAACTACGCAGTATTTT. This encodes CASSEGLAGPQTTQYF.

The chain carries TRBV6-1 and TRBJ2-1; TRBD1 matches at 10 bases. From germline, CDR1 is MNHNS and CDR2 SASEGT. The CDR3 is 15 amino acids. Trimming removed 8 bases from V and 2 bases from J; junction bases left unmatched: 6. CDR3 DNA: TGTGCCAGCGGTCCGGGACAGGGGACCTACAATGAGCAGTTCTTC. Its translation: CASGPGQGTYNEQFF.

The DNA of the CDR3 is TGTGCCAGCAGCTTAGGACAGGGGGGCGAGCAGTACTTC. Protein: CASSLGQGGEQYF. The rearrangement uses TRBV7-6 and TRBJ2-7, with 9 bases that match TRBD1. The CDR3 length is 13 residues. With 1 base clipped from V and 6 bases from J, the junction kept 1 base outside the gene matches. The germline gives CDR1 SGHVS, CDR2 FNYEAQ.

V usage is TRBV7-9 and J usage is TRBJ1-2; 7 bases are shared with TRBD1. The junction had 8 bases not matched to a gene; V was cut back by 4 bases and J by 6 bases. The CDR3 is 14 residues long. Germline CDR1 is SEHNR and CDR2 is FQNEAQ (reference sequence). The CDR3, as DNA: TGTGCCAGCAGCTCGTCCACAGGGGCCCATGGCTACACCTTC. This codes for CASSSSTGAHGYTF. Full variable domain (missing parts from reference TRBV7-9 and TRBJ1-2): DTGVSQNPRHKITKRGQNVTFRCDPISEHNRLYWYRQTLGQGPEFLTYFQNEAQLEKSRLLSDRFSAERPKGSFSTLEIQRTEQGDSAMYLCASSSSTGAHGYTFGSGTRLTVV.

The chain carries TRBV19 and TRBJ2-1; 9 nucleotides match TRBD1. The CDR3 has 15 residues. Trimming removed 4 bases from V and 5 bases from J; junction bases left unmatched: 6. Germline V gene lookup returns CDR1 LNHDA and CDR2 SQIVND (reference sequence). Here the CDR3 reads CASSSLGQGNNEQFF. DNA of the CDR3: TGTGCCAGTAGTAGTCTGGGACAGGGAAACAATGAGCAGTTCTTC.

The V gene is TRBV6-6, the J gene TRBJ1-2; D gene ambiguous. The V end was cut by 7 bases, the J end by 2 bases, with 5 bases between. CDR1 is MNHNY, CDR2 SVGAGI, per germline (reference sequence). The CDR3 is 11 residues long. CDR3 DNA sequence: TGTGCCAGCAATGGCAACTATGGCTACACCTTC. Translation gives CASNGNYGYTF.

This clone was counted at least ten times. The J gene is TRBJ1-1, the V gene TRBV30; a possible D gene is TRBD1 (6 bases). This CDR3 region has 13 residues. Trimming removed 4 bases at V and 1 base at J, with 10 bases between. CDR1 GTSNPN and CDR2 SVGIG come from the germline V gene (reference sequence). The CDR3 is CAWTKQGNTEAFF. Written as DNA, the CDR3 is TGTGCCTGGACTAAACAGGGGAACACTGAAGCTTTCTTT.

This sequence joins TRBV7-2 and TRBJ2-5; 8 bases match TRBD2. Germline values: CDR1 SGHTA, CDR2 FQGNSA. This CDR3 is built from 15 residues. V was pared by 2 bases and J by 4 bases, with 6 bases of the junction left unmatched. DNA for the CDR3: TGTGCCAGCAGCTTAAGACTAGCGAGGGGAGAGACCCAGTACTTC. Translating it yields CASSLRLARGETQYF.

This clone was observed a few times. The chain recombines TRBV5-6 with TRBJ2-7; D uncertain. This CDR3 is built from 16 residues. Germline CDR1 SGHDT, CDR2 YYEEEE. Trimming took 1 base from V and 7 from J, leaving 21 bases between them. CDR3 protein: CASSLLAGVGRREQYF. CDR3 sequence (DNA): TGTGCCAGCAGCTTGCTTGCTGGAGTAGGTAGACGGGAGCAGTACTTC.

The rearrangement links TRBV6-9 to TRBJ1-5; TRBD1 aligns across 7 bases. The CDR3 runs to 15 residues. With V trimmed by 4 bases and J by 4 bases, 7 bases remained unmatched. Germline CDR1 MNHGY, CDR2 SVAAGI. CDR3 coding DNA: TGTGCCAGCAGTTCCTCGGACAGGAGTAATCAGCCCCAGCATTTT. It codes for CASSSSDRSNQPQHF.

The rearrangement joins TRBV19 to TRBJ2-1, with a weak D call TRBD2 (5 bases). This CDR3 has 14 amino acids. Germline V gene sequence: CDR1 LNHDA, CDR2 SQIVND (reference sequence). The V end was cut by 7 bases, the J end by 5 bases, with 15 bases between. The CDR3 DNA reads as TGTGCCAGTATCCCCGGCGTCGGGGACAATGAGCAGTTCTTC. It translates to CASIPGVGDNEQFF.

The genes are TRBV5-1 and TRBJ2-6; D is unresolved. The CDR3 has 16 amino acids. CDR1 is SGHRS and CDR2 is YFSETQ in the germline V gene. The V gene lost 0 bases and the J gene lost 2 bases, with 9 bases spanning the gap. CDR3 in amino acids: CASSLAGPTGANVLTF. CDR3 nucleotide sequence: TGCGCCAGCAGCTTGGCAGGCCCAACTGGGGCCAACGTCCTGACTTTC.

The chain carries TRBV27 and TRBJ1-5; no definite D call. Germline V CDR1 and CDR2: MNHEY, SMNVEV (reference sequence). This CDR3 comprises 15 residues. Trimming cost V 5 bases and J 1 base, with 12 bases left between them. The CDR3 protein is CASSPGVVSNQPQHF. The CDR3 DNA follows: TGTGCCAGCAGTCCCGGGGTTGTGAGCAATCAGCCCCAGCATTTT.

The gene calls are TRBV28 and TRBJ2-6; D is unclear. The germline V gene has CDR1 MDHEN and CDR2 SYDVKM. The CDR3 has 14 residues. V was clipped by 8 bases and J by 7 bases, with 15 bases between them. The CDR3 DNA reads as TGTGCCAGCCAAGAGCCCTCCGCAGCCAACGTCCTGACTTTC. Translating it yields CASQEPSAANVLTF.

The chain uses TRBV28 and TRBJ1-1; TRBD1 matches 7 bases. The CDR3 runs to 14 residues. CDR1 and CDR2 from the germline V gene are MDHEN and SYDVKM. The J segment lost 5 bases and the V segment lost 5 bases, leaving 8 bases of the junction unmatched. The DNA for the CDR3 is TGTGCCAGCAGTAGCGACAGGGTAAAGACTGAAGCTTTCTTT. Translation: CASSSDRVKTEAFF. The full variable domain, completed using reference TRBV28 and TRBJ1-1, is DVKVTQSSRYLVKRTGEKVFLECVQDMDHENMFWYRQDPGLGLRLIYFSYDVKMKEKGDIPEGYSVSREKKERFSLILESASTNQTSMYLCASSSDRVKTEAFFGQGTRLTVV.

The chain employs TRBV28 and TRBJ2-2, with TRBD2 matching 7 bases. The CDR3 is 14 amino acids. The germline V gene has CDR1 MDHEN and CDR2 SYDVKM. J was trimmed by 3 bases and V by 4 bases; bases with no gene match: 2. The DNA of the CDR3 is TGTGCCAGCAGTTCAGCGGGACACACCGGGGAGCTGTTTTTT. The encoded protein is CASSSAGHTGELFF. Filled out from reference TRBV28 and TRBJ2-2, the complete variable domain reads DVKVTQSSRYLVKRTGEKVFLECVQDMDHENMFWYRQDPGLGLRLIYFSYDVKMKEKGDIPEGYSVSREKKERFSLILESASTNQTSMYLCASSSAGHTGELFFGEGSRLTVL.